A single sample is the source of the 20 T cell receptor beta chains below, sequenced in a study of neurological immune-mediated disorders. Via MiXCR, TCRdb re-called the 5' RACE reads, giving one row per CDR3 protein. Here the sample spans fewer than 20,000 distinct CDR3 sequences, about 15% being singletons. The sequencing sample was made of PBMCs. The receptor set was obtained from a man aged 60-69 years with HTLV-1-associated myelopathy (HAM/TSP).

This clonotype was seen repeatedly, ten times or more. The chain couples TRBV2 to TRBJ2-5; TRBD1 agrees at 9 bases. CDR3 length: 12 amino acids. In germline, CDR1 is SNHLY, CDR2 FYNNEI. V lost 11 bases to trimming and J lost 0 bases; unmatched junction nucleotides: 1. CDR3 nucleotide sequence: TGTGCCGGACAGGGGTACCAAGAGACCCAGTACTTC. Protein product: CAGQGYQETQYF.

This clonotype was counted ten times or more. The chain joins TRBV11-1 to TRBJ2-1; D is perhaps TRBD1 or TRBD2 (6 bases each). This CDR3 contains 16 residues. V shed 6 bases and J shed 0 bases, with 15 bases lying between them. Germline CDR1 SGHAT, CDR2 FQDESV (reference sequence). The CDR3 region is CASRGTHGSSYNEQFF. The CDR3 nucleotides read TGTGCCAGCAGGGGGACACACGGGAGCTCCTACAATGAGCAGTTCTTC.

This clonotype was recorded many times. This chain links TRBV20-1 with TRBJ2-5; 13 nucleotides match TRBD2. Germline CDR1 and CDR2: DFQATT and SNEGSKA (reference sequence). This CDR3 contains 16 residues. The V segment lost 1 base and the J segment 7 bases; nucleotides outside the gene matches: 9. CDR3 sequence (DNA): TGCAGTGCTAGAGGCTCGGGACTAGCGGGGTCCGGGACCCAGTACTTC. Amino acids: CSARGSGLAGSGTQYF.

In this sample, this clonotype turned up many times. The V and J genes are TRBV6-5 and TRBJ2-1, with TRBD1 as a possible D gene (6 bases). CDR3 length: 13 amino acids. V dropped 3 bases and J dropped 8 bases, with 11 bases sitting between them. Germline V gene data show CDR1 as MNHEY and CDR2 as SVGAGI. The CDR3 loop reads CASSYGPGDEQFF. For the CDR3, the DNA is TGTGCCAGCAGTTATGGTCCAGGGGATGAGCAGTTCTTC.

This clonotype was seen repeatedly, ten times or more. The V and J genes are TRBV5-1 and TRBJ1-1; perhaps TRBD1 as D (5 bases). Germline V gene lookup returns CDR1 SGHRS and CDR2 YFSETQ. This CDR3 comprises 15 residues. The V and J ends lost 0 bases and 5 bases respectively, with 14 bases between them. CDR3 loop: CASSLGRGQETEAFF. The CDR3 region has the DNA TGCGCCAGCAGCTTGGGGAGGGGTCAGGAAACTGAAGCTTTCTTT.

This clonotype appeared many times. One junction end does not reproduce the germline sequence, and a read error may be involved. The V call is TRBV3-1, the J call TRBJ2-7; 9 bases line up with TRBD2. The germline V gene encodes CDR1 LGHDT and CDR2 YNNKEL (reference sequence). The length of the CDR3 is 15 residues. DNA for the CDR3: TGTGCCAGCAGTCACGGCGGGGGGGCCTCCAACGAGCAGTACTTC. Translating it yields CASSHGGGASNEQYF.

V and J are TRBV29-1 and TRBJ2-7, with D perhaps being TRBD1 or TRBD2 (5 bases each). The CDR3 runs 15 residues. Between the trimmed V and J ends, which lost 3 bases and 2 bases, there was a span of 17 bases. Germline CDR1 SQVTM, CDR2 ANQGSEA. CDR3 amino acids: CSVERGTGDTYEQYF. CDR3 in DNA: TGCAGCGTTGAGAGAGGGACCGGCGATACCTACGAGCAGTACTTC.

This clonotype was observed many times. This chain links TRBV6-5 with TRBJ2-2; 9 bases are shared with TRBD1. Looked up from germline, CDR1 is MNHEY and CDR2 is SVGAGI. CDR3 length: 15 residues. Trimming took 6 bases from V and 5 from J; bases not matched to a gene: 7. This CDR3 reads CASSPQGAGTGELFF. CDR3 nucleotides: TGTGCCAGCAGCCCACAGGGGGCTGGGACCGGGGAGCTGTTTTTT.

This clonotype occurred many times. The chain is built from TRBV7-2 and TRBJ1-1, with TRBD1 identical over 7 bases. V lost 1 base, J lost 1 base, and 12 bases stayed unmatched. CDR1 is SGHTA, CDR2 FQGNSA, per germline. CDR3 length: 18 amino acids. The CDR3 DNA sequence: TGTGCCAGCAGCTTAGTGGGGGGGTACAGGGGCGCGAACACTGAAGCTTTCTTT. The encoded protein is CASSLVGGYRGANTEAFF.

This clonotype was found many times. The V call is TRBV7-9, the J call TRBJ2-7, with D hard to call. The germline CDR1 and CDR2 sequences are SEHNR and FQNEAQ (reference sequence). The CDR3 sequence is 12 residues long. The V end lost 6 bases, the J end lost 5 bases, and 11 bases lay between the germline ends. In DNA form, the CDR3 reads TGTGCCAGCAGGAAGGTTGTCGACGAGCAGTACTTC. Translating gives CASRKVVDEQYF.

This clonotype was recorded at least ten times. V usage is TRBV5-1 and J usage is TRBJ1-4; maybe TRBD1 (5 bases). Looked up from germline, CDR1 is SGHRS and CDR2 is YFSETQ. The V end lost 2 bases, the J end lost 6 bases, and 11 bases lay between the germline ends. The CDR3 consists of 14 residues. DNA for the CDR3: TGCGCCAGCAGCTTCGCGGGGGTTGATGAAAAACTGTTTTTT. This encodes CASSFAGVDEKLFF.

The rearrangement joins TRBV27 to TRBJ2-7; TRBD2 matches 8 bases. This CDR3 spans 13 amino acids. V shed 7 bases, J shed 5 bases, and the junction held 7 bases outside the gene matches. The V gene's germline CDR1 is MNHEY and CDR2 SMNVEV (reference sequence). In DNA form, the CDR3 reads TGTGCCAGCACACCTAGCGGGTCCCACGAGCAGTACTTC. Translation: CASTPSGSHEQYF.

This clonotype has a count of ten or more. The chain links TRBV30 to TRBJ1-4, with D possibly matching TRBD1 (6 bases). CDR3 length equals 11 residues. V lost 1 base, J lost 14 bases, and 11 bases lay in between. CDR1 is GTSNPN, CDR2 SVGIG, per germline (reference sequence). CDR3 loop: CAWSDRELLFF. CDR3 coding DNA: TGTGCCTGGAGTGACAGGGAATTGCTGTTTTTT.

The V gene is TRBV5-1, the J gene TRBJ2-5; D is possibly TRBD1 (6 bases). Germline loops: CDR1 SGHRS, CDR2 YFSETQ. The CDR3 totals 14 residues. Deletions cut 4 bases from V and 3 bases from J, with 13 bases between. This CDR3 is CASSPASGEETQYF. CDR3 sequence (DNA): TGCGCCAGCAGCCCTGCCTCAGGGGAAGAGACCCAGTACTTC.

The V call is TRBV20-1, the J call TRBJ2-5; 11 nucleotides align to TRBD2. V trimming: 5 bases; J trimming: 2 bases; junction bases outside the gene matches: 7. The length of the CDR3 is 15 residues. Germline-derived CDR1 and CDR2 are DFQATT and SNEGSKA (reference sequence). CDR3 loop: CSACGTSGSQETQYF. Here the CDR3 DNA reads TGCAGTGCTTGCGGGACTAGCGGAAGTCAAGAGACCCAGTACTTC.

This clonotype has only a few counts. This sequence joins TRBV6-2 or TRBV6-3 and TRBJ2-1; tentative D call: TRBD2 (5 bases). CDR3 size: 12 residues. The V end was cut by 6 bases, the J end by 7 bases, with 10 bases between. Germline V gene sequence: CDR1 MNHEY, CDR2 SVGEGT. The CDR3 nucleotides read TGTGCCAGCAGGCTACTAGGGAATGAGCAGTTCTTC. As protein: CASRLLGNEQFF.

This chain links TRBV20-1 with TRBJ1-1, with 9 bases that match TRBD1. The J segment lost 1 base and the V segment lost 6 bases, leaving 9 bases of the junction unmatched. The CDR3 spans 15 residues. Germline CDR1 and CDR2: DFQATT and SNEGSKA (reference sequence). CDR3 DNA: TGCAGTGCCTCAATTCCGGGACAGGGGAACACTGAAGCTTTCTTT. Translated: CSASIPGQGNTEAFF.

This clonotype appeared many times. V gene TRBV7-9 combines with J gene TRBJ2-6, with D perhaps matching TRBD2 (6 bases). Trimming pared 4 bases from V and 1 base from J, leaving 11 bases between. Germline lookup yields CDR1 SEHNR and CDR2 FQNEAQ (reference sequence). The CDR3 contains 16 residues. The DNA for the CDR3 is TGTGCCAGCAGCTCCCAGGGAGGATCTGGGGCCAACGTCCTGACTTTC. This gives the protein CASSSQGGSGANVLTF.

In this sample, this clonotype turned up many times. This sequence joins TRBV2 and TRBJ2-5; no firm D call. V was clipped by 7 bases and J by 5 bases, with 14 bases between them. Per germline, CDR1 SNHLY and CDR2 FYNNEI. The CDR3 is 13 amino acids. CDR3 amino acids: CASMLRAGETQYF. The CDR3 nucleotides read TGTGCCAGCATGTTGCGAGCTGGCGAGACCCAGTACTTC.

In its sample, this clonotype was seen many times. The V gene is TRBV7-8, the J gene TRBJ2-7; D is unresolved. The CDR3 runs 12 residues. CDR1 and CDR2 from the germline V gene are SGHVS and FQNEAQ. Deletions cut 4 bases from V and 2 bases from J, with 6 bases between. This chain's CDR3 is CASSSQAYEQYF. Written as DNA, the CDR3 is TGTGCCAGCAGCTCGCAAGCCTACGAGCAGTACTTC.